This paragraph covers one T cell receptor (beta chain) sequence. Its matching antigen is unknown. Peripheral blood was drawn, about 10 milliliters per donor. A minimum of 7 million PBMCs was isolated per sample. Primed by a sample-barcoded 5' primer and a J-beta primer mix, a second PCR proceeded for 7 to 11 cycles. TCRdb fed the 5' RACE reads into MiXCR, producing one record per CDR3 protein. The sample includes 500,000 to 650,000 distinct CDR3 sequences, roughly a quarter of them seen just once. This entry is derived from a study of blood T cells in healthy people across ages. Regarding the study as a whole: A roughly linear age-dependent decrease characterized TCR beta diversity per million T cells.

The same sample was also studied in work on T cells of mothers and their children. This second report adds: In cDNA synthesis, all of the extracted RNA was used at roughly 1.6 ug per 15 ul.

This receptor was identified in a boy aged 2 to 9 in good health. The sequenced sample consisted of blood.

The CDR3 sequence is CASSLGQGASNQPQHF. Here the CDR3 DNA reads TGTGCCAGCAGTTTAGGGCAGGGGGCGAGCAATCAGCCCCAGCATTTT. J is TRBJ1-5 and V is TRBV12-3 or TRBV12-4, with 8 positions matching TRBD1. The CDR3 runs to 16 residues. After removal of 1 base from V and 1 base from J, the junction contained 3 bases not matched to a gene.